This TCR beta chain came from a study of control samples from healthy donors and cancer patients (dated by TCRdb to about 2020). In regard to this clone: No cognate antigen has been identified for it. No much larger clone exists at a distance of one base, and base qualities are not known.

The library was generated by the immunoSEQ multiplex PCR assay. The immuneACCESS repertoire file appears here via TCRdb, limited to in-frame rearrangements. These files lack a portion of the clones; in checked studies, under half of the deficit traces to unresolved V genes, and the cause of the others is not known. The sample table shows around 130,000 clones, and just under 90% are seen once. The leading ten clones occupy 12% of the sample. Ends trimmed: V by 2 bases, J by 2 bases; bases unmatched to a gene: 4. Spanning cysteine to phenylalanine, the CDR3 consists of 16 amino acids. Only the CDR3 region is kept as DNA, spanning 48 bases read in frame from base 1. The germline V gene supplies CDR1 SGDLS and CDR2 YYNGEE.

This clonotype originated in a young man in good health. Recombination connected TRBV9 to TRBJ2-3, and 11 bases in between align with TRBD2. What was sequenced was blood. CDR3 region: CASSVSGGASTDTQYF. In nucleotide form, the sequence is TGTGCCAGCAGCGTTAGCGGGGGGGCCTCCACAGATACGCAGTATTTT. Reference TRBV9 and TRBJ2-3 proteins supply the regions before and after the CDR3; the full variable domain is: DSGVTQTPKHLITATGQRVTLRCSPRSGDLSVYWYQQSLDQGLQFLIQYYNGEERAKGNILERFSAQQFPDLHSELNLSSLELGDSALYFCASSVSGGASTDTQYFGPGTRLTVL.